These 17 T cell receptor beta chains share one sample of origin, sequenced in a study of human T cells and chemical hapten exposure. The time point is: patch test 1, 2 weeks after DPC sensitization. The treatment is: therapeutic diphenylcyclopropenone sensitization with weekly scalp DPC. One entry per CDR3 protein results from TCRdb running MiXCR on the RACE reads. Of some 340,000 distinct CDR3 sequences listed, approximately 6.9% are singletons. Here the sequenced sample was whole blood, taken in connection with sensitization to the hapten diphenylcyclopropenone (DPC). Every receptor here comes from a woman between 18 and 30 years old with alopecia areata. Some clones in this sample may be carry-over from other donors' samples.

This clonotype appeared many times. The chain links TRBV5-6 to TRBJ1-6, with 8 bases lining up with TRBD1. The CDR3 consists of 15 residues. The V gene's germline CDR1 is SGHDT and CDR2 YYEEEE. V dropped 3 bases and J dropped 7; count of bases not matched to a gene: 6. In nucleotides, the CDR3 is TGTGCCAGCAGCTCGTTGGACAGGGCAAATTCACCCCTCCACTTT. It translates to CASSSLDRANSPLHF.

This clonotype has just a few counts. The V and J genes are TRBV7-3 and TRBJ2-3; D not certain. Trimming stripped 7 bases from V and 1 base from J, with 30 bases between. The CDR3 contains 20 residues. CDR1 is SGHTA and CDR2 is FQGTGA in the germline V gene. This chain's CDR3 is CASTRPLPNPRQAGTDTQYF. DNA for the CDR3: TGTGCCAGCACCCGTCCGCTACCTAACCCAAGACAAGCAGGCACAGATACGCAGTATTTT.

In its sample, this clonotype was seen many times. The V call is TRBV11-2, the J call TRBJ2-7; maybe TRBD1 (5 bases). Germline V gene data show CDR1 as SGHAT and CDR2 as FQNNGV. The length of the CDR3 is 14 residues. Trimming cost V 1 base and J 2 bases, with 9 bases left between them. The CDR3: CASSLGLGAYEQYF. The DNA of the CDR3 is TGTGCCAGCAGCTTAGGGCTAGGGGCCTACGAGCAGTACTTC.

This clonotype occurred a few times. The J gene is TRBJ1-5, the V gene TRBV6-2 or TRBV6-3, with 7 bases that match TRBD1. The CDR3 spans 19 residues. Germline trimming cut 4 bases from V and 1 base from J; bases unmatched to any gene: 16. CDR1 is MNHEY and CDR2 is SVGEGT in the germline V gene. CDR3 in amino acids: CASSSWDSLIKRSNQPQHF. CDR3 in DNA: TGTGCCAGCAGTTCCTGGGACAGTTTGATAAAAAGGAGCAATCAGCCCCAGCATTTT.

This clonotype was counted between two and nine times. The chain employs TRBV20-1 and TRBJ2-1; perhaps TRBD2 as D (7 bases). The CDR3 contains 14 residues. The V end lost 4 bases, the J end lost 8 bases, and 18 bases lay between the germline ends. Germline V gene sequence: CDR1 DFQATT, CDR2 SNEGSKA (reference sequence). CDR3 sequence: CSATPGGTPDEQFF. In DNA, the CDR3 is TGCAGTGCTACTCCGGGGGGCACGCCCGATGAGCAGTTCTTC.

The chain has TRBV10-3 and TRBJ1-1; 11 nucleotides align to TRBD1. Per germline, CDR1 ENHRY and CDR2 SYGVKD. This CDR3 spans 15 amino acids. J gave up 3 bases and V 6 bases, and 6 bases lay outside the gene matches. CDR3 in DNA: TGTGCCATCAGCCGGCTGGGACAGGGGGACACTGAAGCTTTCTTT. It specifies CAISRLGQGDTEAFF.

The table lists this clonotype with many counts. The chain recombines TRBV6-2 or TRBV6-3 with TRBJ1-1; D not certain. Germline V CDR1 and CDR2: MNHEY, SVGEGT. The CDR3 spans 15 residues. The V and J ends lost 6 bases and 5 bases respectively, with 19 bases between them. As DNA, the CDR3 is TGTGCCAGCAGGACCCCGGAAGGGTTCCGAACTGAAGCTTTCTTT. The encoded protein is CASRTPEGFRTEAFF.

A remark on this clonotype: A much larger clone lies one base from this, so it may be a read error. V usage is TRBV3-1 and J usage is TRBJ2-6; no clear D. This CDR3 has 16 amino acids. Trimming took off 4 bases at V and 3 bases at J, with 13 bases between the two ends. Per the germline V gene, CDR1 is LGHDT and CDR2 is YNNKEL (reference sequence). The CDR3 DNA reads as TGTGCCAGCAGCCCCCAGGTTTCCTTTGGGGCCAACGTCCTGACTTTC. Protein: CASSPQVSFGANVLTF.

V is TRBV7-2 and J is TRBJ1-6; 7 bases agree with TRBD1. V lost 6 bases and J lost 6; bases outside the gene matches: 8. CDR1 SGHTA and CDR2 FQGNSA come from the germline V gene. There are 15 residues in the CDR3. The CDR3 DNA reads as TGTGCCAGCAGATCCAGGACAGGTTCTAATTCACCCCTCCACTTT. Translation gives CASRSRTGSNSPLHF.

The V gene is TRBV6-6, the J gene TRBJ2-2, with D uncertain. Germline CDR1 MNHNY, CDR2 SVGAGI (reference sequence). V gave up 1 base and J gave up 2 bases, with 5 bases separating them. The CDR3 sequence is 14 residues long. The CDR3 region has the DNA TGTGCCAGCAGTTACTTCGGAAACACCGGGGAGCTGTTTTTT. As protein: CASSYFGNTGELFF.

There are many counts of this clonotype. In nucleotides, the CDR3 is TGTGCCACCGGAGCCTCGGACAGAGCCTCCTACGAGCAGTACTTC. Its protein product is CATGASDRASYEQYF. The chain couples TRBV27 to TRBJ2-7; perhaps TRBD1 as D (6 bases). This CDR3 comprises 15 residues. V gave up 10 bases and J gave up 0 bases, with 19 bases separating them. Germline V gene sequence: CDR1 MNHEY, CDR2 SMNVEV (reference sequence).

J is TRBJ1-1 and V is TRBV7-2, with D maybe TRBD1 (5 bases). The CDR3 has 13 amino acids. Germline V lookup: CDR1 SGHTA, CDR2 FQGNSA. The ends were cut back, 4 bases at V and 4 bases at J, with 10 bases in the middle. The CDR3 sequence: CASSWQTVTEAFF. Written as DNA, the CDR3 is TGTGCCAGCAGCTGGCAGACAGTCACTGAAGCTTTCTTT.

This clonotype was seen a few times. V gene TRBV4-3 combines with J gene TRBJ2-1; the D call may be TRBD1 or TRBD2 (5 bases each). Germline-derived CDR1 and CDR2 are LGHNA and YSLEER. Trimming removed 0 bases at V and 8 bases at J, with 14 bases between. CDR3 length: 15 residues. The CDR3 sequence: CASSQDGRGPDEQFF. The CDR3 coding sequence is TGCGCCAGCAGCCAAGATGGACGGGGACCCGATGAGCAGTTCTTC.

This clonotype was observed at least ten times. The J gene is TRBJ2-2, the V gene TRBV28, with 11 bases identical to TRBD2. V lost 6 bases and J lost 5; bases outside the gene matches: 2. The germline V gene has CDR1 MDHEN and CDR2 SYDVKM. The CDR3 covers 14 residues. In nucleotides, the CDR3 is TGTGCCAGCAGGGCTAGCGGGGGGACCGGGGAGCTGTTTTTT. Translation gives CASRASGGTGELFF.

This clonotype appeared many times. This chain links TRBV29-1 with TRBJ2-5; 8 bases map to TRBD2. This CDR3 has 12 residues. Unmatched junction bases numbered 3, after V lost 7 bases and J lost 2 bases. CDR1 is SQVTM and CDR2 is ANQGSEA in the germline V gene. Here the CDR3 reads CSGIAGQETQYF. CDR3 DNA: TGCAGCGGAATAGCGGGGCAAGAGACCCAGTACTTC. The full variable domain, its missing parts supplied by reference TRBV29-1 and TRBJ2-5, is SAVISQKPSRDICQRGTSLTIQCQVDSQVTMMFWYRQQPGQSLTLIATANQGSEATYESGFVIDKFPISRPNLTFSTLTVSNMSPEDSSIYLCSGIAGQETQYFGPGTRLLVL.

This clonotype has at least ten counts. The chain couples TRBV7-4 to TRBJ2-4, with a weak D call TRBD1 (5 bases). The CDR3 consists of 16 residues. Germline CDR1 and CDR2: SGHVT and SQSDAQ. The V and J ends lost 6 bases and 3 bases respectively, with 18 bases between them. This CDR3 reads CASSRGLGANKNIQYF. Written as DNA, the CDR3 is TGTGCCAGCAGTCGAGGATTAGGGGCGAACAAAAACATTCAGTACTTC.

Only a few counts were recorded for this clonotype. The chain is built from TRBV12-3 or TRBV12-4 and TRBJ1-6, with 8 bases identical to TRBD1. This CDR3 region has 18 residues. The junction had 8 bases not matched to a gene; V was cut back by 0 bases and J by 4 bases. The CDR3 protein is CASSLARDRRVYNSPLHF. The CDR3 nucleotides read TGTGCCAGCAGTTTAGCCAGGGACAGGCGGGTTTATAATTCACCCCTCCACTTT.